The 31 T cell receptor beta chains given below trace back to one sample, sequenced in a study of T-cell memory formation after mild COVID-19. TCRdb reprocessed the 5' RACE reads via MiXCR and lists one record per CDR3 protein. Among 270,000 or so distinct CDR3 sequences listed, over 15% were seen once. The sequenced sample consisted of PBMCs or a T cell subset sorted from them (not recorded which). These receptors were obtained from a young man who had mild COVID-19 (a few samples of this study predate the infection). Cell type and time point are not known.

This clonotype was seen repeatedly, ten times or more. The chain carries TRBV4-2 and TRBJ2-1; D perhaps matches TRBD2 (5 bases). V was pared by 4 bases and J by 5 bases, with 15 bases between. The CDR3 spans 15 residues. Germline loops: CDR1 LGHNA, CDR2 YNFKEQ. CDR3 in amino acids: CASSPFASRDNEQFF. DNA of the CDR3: TGTGCCAGCAGCCCCTTTGCTAGCCGGGACAATGAGCAGTTCTTC.

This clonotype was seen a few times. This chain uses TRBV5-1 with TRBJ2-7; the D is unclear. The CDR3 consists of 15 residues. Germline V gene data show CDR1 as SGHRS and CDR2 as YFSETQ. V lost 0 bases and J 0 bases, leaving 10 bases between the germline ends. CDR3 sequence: CASSLGSPSSYEQYV. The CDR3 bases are TGCGCCAGCAGCTTGGGCAGCCCGAGCTCCTACGAGCAGTACGTC.

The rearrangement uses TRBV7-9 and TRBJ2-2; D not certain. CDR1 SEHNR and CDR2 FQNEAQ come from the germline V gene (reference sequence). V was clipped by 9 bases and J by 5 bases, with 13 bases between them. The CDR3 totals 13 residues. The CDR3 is CASRASGTGELFF. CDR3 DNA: TGTGCCAGTAGAGCTTCGGGTACCGGGGAGCTGTTTTTT.

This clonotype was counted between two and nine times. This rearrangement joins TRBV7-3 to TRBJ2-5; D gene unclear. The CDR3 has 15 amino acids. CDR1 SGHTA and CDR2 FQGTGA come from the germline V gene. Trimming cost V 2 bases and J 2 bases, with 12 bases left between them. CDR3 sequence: CASSLAPNLQETQYF. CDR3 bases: TGTGCCAGCAGCTTAGCCCCTAACCTGCAAGAGACCCAGTACTTC.

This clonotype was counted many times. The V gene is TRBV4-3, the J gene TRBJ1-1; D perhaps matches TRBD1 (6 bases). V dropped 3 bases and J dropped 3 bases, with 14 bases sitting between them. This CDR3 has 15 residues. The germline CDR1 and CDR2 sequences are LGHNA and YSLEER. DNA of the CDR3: TGCGCCAGCAGCCACCCCGACAGGCGAGACACTGAAGCTTTCTTT. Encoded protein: CASSHPDRRDTEAFF.

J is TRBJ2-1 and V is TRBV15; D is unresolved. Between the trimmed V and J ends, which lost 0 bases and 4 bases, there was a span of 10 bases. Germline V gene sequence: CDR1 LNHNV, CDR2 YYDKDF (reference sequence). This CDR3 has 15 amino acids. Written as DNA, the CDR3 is TGTGCCACCAGCAGAGATCTCGGACGGTACAATGAGCAGTTCTTC. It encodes CATSRDLGRYNEQFF.

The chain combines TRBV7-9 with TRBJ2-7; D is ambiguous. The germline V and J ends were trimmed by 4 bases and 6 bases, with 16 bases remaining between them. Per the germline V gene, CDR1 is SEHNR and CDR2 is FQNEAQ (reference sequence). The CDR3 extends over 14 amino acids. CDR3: CASSSSGGRTEQYV. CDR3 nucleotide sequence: TGTGCCAGCAGCTCCTCCGGCGGCAGAACCGAGCAGTACGTC.

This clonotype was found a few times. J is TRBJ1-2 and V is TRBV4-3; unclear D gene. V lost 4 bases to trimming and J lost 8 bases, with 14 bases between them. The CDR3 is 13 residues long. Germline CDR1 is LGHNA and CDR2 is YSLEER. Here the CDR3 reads CASSRSYGEGYTF. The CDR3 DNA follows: TGCGCCAGCAGCCGGTCGTACGGGGAGGGCTACACCTTC.

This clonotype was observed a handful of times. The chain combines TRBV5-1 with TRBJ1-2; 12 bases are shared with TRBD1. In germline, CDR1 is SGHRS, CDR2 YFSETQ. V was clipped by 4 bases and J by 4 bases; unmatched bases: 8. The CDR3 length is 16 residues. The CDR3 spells CASSTTGTGGFYGYTF. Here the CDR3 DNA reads TGCGCCAGCAGCACGACCGGGACAGGGGGCTTCTATGGCTACACCTTC.

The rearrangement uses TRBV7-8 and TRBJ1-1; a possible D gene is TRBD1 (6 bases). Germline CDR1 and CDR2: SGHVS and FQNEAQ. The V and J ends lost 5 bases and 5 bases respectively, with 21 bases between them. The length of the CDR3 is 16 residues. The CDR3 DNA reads TGTGCCAGCAGCCCCACTCGAGGGGGGGAAGTTACTGAAGCTTTCTTT. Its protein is CASSPTRGGEVTEAFF. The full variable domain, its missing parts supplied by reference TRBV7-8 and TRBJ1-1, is GAGVSQSPRYKVAKRGQDVALRCDPISGHVSLFWYQQALGQGPEFLTYFQNEAQLDKSGLPSDRFFAERPEGSVSTLKIQRTQQEDSAVYLCASSPTRGGEVTEAFFGQGTRLTVV.

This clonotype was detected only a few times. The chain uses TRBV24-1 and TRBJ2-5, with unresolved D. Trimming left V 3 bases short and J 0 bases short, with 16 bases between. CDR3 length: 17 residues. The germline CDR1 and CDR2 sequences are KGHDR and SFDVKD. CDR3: CATSDGSSGSYQETQYF. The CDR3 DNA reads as TGTGCCACCAGTGATGGCTCTTCAGGATCGTACCAAGAGACCCAGTACTTC.

Here the CDR3 reads CSVASGVAFF. In DNA, the CDR3 is TGCAGCGTTGCATCAGGGGTCGCTTTCTTT. The gene calls are TRBV29-1 and TRBJ1-1, with a tentative D call TRBD1 (6 bases). Germline CDR1 SQVTM, CDR2 ANQGSEA. The CDR3 has 10 residues. Trimming took off 4 bases at V and 11 bases at J, with 11 bases between the two ends.

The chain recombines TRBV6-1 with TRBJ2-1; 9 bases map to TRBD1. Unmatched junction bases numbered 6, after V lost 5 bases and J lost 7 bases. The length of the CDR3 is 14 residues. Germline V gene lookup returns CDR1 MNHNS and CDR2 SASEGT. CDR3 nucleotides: TGTGCCAGCAGTACCCACAGGGGGCTTAATGAGCAGTTCTTC. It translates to CASSTHRGLNEQFF.

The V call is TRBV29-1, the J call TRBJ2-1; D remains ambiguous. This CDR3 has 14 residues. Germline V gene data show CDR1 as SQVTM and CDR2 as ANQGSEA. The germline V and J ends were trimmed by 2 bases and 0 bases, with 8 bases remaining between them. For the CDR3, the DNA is TGCAGCGTTGAAAGGGTGGACTCCTACAATGAGCAGTTCTTC. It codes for CSVERVDSYNEQFF.

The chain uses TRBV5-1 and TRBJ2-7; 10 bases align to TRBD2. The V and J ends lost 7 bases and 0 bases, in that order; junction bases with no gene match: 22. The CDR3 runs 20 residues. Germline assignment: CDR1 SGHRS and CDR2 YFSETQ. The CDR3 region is CASPPQPGASGGPDSYEQYV. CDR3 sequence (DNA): TGCGCCAGCCCACCCCAGCCGGGGGCTAGCGGGGGCCCTGACTCCTACGAGCAGTACGTC.

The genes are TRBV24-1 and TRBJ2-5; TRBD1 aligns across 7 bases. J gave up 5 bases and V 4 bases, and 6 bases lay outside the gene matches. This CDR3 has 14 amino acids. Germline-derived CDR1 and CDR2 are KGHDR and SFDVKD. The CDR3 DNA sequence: TGTGCCACCAGTGACCACAGGGGCTGGGAGACCCAGTACTTC. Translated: CATSDHRGWETQYF.

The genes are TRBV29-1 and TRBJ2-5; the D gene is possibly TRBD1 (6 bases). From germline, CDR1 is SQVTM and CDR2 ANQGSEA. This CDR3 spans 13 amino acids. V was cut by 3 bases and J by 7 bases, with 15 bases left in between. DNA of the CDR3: TGCAGCGTTGAGGACAGAGTTGAGGGGACCCAGTACTTC. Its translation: CSVEDRVEGTQYF.

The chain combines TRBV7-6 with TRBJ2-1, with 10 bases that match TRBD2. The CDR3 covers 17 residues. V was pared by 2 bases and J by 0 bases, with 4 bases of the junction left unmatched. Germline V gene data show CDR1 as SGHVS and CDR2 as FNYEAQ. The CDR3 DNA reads TGTGCCAGCAGCTTAACCCTAGCGGGGGTCTCCTACAATGAGCAGTTCTTC. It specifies CASSLTLAGVSYNEQFF.

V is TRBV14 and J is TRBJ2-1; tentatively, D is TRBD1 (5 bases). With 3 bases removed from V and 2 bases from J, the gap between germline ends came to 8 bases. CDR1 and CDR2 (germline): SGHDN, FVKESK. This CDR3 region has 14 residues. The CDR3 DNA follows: TGTGCCAGCAGCCAGGCAGGGCCCTACAATGAGCAGTTCTTC. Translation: CASSQAGPYNEQFF.

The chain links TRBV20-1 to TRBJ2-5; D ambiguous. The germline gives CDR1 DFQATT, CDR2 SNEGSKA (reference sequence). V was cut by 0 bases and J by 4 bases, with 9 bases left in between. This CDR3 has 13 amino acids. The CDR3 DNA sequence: TGCAGTGCTAGAGAACCCAAGGCAGAGACCCAGTACTTC. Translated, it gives CSAREPKAETQYF.

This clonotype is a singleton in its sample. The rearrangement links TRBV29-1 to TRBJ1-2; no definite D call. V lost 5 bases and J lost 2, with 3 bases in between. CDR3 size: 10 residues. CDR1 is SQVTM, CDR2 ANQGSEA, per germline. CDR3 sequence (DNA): TGCAGCGTTCAGAACTATGGCTACACCTTC. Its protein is CSVQNYGYTF.

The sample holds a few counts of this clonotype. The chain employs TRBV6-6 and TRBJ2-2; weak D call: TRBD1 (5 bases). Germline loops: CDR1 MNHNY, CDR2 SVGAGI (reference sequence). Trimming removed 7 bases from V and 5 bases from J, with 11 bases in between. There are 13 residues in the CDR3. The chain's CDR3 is CASIRGLTGELFF. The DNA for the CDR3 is TGTGCCAGCATTAGGGGATTGACCGGGGAGCTGTTTTTT.

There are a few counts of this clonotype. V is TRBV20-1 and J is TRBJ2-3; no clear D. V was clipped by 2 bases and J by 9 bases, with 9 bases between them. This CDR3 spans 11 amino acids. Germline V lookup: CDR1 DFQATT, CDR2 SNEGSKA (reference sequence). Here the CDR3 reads CSARREATQYF. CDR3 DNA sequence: TGCAGTGCTAGACGAGAGGCGACGCAGTATTTT.

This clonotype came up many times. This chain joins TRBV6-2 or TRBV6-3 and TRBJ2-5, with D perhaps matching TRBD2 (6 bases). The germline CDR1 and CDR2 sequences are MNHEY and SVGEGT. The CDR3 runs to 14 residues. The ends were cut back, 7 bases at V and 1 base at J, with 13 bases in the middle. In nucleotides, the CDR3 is TGTGCCAGCACCACGGGGGACGGCCAAGAGACCCAGTACTTC. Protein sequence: CASTTGDGQETQYF.

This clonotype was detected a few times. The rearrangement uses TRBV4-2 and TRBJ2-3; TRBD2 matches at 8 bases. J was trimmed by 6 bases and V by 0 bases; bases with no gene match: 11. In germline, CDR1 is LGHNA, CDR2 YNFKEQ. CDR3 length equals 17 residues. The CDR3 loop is CASSQEWGGLVPDTQYF. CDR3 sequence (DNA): TGTGCCAGCAGCCAAGAGTGGGGGGGACTAGTACCCGATACGCAGTATTTT.

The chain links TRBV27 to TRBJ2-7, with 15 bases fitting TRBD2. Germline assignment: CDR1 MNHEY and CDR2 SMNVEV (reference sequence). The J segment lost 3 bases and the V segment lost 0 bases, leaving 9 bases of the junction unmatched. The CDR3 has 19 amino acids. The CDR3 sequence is CASSLSPRRTSGGGYEQYF. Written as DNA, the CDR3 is TGTGCCAGCAGTTTATCTCCGCGACGGACTAGCGGGGGGGGCTACGAGCAGTACTTC.

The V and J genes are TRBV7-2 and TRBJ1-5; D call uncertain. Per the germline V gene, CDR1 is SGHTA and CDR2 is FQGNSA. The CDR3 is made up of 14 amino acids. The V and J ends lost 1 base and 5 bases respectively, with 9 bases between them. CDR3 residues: CASSLDWTDQPQHF. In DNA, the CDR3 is TGTGCCAGCAGCTTAGATTGGACTGATCAGCCCCAGCATTTT. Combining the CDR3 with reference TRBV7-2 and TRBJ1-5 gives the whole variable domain GAGVSQSPSNKVTEKGKDVELRCDPISGHTALYWYRQSLGQGLEFLIYFQGNSAPDKSGLPSDRFSAERTGGSVSTLTIQRTQQEDSAVYLCASSLDWTDQPQHFGDGTRLSIL.

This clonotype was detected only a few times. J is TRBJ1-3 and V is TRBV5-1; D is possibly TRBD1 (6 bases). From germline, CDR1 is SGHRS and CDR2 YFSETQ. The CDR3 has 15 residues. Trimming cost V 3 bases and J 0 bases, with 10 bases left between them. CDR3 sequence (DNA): TGCGCCAGCAGCTCAGGGGACACCTCTGGAAACACCATATATTTT. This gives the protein CASSSGDTSGNTIYF.

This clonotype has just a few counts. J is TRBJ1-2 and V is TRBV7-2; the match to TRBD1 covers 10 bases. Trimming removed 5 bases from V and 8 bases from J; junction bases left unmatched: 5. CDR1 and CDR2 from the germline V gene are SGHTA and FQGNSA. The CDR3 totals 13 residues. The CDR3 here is CASSRDRGGGYTF. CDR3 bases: TGTGCCAGCAGCCGGGACAGGGGAGGCGGCTACACCTTC.

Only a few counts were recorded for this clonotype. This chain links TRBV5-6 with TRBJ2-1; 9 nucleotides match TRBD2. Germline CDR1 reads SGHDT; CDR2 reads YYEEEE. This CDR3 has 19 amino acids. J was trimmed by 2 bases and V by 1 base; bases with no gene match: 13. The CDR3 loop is CASSLYWPTGGGAYNEQFF. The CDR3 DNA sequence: TGTGCCAGCAGCTTGTATTGGCCCACGGGCGGGGGGGCCTACAATGAGCAGTTCTTC. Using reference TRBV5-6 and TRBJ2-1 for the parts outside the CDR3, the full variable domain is DAGVTQSPTHLIKTRGQQVTLRCSPKSGHDTVSWYQQALGQGPQFIFQYYEEEERQRGNFPDRFSGHQFPNYSSELNVNALLLGDSALYLCASSLYWPTGGGAYNEQFFGPGTRLTVL.

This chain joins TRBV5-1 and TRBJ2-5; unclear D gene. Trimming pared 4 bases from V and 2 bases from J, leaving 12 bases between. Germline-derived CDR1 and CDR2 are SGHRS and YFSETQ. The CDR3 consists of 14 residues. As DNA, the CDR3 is TGCGCCAGCAGCCCGACGGCGGCGCAAGAGACCCAGTACTTC. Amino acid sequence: CASSPTAAQETQYF.